Given below is one T cell receptor (beta chain) in context. What it binds is not known. The data are from a study of Ad26.COV2.S vaccination and SARS-CoV-2 variants. Background on the study: Ad26.COV2.S was injected intramuscularly once or twice, 56 days apart.

The data were produced by immunoSEQ multiplex PCR, yet TCRdb's version contains in-frame clones alone and is incomplete. Here the sample spans fewer than 400,000 clones, around four fifths being singletons. Notes on the study in general: Spike-specific TCR breadth was greater in vaccine than placebo recipients.

The treatment here: 15 to 20 received Ad26.COV2.S at low or high dose, single or two shots; about 5 received placebo; per-sample allocation not given. Vaccine and placebo recipients were sampled on day 63 after the first injection. Germline-derived CDR1 and CDR2 are SGHAT and FQDESV (reference sequence). Trimming removed 5 bases at V and 2 bases at J, with 10 bases between. The CDR3 sequence is 15 residues long. This material consisted of peripheral blood, taken in a trial of Ad26.COV2.S vaccine versus placebo. The chain is built from TRBV11-1 and TRBJ1-6, with D tentatively TRBD1 (5 bases). The source is a person aged 18 to 65 who received the Ad26.COV2.S COVID-19 vaccine or a placebo. The CDR3 DNA sequence: TGTGCCAGCAGCCGCCGGGACGCCTATAATTCACCCCTCCACTTT. This codes for CASSRRDAYNSPLHF.